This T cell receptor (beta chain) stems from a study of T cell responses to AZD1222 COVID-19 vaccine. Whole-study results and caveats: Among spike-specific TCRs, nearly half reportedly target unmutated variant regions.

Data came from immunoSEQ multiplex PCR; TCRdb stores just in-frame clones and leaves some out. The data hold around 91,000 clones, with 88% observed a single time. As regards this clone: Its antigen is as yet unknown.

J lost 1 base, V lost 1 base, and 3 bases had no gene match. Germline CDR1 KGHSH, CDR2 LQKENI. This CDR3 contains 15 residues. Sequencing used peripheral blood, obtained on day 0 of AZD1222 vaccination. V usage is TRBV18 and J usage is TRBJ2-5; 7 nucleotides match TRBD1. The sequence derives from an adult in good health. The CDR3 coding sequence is TGTGCCAGCTCACCACAACGGGACAGCCAAGAGACCCAGTACTTC. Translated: CASSPQRDSQETQYF.